Shown below are 11 T cell receptor beta chains from a single sample sequenced in a study of shared clonotypes between healthy human individuals. The method was immunoSEQ multiplex PCR; TCRdb's version includes in-frame clones alone and lacks a portion of them. The table shows fewer than 3 million clones, with about nine tenths occurring only once. Sequencing was done on a sample of naive CD4+ T cells from PBMCs. Subset in this sample: CD45RA+ positively selected. Receptors originate from a man between 18 and 35 years old in good health. Some clones in this sample may be carry-over from other donors' samples.

The gene calls are TRBV7-2 and TRBJ1-4, with D possibly TRBD1 on 5 matching bases. V was shortened by 2 bases and J by 12 bases, with 16 bases between the two germline ends. CDR1 and CDR2 (germline): SGHTA, FQGNSA. The CDR3 covers 14 residues. CDR3 sequence reads: CASSLQGRPKELFF. CDR3 sequence (DNA): TGTGCCAGCAGCTTACAGGGCCGCCCTAAAGAACTGTTTTTT. Based on the CDR3 plus reference TRBV7-2 and TRBJ1-4, the full variable domain is GAGVSQSPSNKVTEKGKDVELRCDPISGHTALYWYRQSLGQGLEFLIYFQGNSAPDKSGLPSDRFSAERTGGSVSTLTIQRTQQEDSAVYLCASSLQGRPKELFFGSGTQLSVL.

The chain has TRBV18 and TRBJ2-7; TRBD1 might be the D (5 bases). The germline V gene has CDR1 KGHSH and CDR2 LQKENI. Deletions cut 3 bases from V and 3 bases from J, with 9 bases between. The CDR3 has 13 amino acids. The CDR3 DNA reads as TGTGCCAGCTCACCTACAGGATACTACGAGCAGTACTTC. Translating it yields CASSPTGYYEQYF.

The chain couples TRBV7-6 to TRBJ2-1; D tentatively reads TRBD1 or TRBD2 (5 bases each). Germline-derived CDR1 and CDR2 are SGHVS and FNYEAQ. V was clipped by 5 bases and J by 1 base, with 15 bases between them. The CDR3 runs to 16 residues. This chain's CDR3 is CASSPGAWGSYNEQFF. CDR3 coding DNA: TGTGCCAGCAGCCCCGGGGCTTGGGGGTCCTACAATGAGCAGTTCTTC.

The J gene is TRBJ2-7, the V gene TRBV19, with D possibly TRBD2 on 7 matching bases. There are 15 residues in the CDR3. Between the trimmed V and J ends, which lost 7 bases and 4 bases, there was a span of 20 bases. CDR1 and CDR2 from the germline V gene are LNHDA and SQIVND (reference sequence). In DNA form, the CDR3 reads TGTGCCAGTACCCACCGGGGGGCTCTTGGGTACGAGCAGTACTTC. As protein: CASTHRGALGYEQYF.

The chain uses TRBV28 and TRBJ1-1, with D possibly matching TRBD1 (5 bases). V lost 4 bases to trimming and J lost 0 bases, with 9 bases between them. Germline-derived CDR1 and CDR2 are MDHEN and SYDVKM. There are 14 residues in the CDR3. The CDR3 DNA is TGTGCCAGCAGTTCGGCAGGGTTGAACACTGAAGCTTTCTTT. Encoded protein: CASSSAGLNTEAFF.

The rearrangement joins TRBV28 to TRBJ2-1, with D tentatively TRBD1 or TRBD2 (5 bases each). The germline V gene encodes CDR1 MDHEN and CDR2 SYDVKM. There are 13 residues in the CDR3. V dropped 4 bases and J dropped 7 bases, with 11 bases sitting between them. The CDR3: CASSSGEGNEQFF. DNA for the CDR3: TGTGCCAGCAGTTCCGGAGAGGGGAATGAGCAGTTCTTC.

The chain combines TRBV5-4 with TRBJ2-3; no clear D gene. Germline V gene lookup returns CDR1 SGHNT and CDR2 YYREEE (reference sequence). V lost 4 bases and J 0 bases, leaving 18 bases between the germline ends. This CDR3 comprises 17 residues. The CDR3 bases are TGTGCCAGCAGCCCCCGGATTGGATCCGTCAGCACAGATACGCAGTATTTT. Protein: CASSPRIGSVSTDTQYF.

The chain joins TRBV6-5 to TRBJ2-3; D is uncertain. From germline, CDR1 is MNHEY and CDR2 SVGAGI. CDR3 length: 13 amino acids. V was pared by 7 bases and J by 2 bases, with 10 bases between. The CDR3 DNA follows: TGTGCCAGCACCCCCCAATCCACAGATACGCAGTATTTT. Translating gives CASTPQSTDTQYF.

This clone was seen only a few times. The rearrangement links TRBV11-3 to TRBJ2-1; tentatively, D is TRBD1 (6 bases). The V and J ends lost 5 bases and 4 bases respectively, with 18 bases between them. Germline V gene sequence: CDR1 SGHNT, CDR2 YENEEA. This CDR3 is built from 16 residues. The CDR3 region has the DNA TGTGCCAGCAGCCCACAGGGTGCGCTACGATACAATGAGCAGTTCTTC. This sequence encodes CASSPQGALRYNEQFF.

The rearrangement joins TRBV27 to TRBJ2-7; 7 bases align to TRBD2. This CDR3 is built from 16 residues. The germline V gene encodes CDR1 MNHEY and CDR2 SMNVEV (reference sequence). The junction had 11 bases not matched to a gene; V was cut back by 6 bases and J by 0 bases. CDR3 sequence reads: CASSLKLATSSYEQYF. The CDR3 DNA is TGTGCCAGCAGCCTAAAACTAGCGACGAGCTCCTACGAGCAGTACTTC.

The gene calls are TRBV7-9 and TRBJ2-6, with D maybe TRBD1 (5 bases). The CDR3 runs to 15 residues. Trimming took 3 bases from V and 6 from J, leaving 12 bases between them. CDR1 is SEHNR and CDR2 is FQNEAQ in the germline V gene (reference sequence). The CDR3 is CASSFREFEANVLTF. CDR3 nucleotide sequence: TGTGCCAGCAGCTTCAGGGAATTCGAGGCCAACGTCCTGACTTTC.